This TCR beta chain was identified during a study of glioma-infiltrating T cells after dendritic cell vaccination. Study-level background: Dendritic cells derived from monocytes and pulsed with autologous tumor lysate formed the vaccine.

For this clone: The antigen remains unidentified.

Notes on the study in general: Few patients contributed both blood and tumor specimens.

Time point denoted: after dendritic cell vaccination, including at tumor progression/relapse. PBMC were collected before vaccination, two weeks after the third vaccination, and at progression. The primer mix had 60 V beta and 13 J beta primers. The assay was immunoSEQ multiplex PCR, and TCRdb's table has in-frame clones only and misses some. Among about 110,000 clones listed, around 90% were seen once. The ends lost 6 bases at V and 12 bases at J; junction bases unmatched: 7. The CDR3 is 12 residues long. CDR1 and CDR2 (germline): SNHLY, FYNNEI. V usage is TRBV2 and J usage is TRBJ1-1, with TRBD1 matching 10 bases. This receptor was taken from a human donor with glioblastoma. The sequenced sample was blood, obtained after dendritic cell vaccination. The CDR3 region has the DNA TGTGCCAGCAGCCGGGACAGGGGCGCGTCTTTCTTT. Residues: CASSRDRGASFF.